Each of the 9 T cell receptor beta chains below was sequenced from the same sample in a study of graft-versus-host responses after intestinal transplantation (dated by TCRdb to the early 2020s). The library was made by the immunoSEQ multiplex PCR assay. The immuneACCESS repertoire file appears here via TCRdb, limited to in-frame rearrangements. These files lack a portion of the clones; in checked studies, under half of the deficit traces to unresolved V genes, and the cause of the others is not known. This sample holds roughly 56,000 clones; approximately 90% were observed only once. Together, the top ten hold approximately 2.7% of the sample. The sequences come from PBMCs, collected almost 120 days after intestinal transplantation. The receptors originated from a human patient who received an intestinal transplant, so some T cells may come from the graft donor.

The rearrangement joins TRBV6-4 to TRBJ2-7; tentatively, D is TRBD1 (6 bases). Deletions cut 4 bases from V and 7 bases from J, with 17 bases between. The CDR3 is 14 amino acids. Germline V lookup: CDR1 MRHNA, CDR2 SNTAGT. The CDR3 DNA reads as TGTGCCAGCAGTGTCCAGGGGTCCTCTGGGGAGCAGTACTTC. Encoded protein: CASSVQGSSGEQYF.

The gene calls are TRBV5-1 and TRBJ2-5; no reliable D call. Trimming took 0 bases from V and 6 from J, leaving 9 bases between them. The CDR3 has 13 residues. From germline, CDR1 is SGHRS and CDR2 YFSETQ. CDR3 sequence reads: CASSLDRAQTQYF. DNA for the CDR3: TGCGCCAGCAGCTTGGACCGGGCTCAGACCCAGTACTTC.

This clone appeared a single time. The rearrangement uses TRBV19 and TRBJ2-7; no clear D. The CDR3 runs to 14 residues. Germline loops: CDR1 LNHDA, CDR2 SQIVND (reference sequence). V lost 2 bases, J lost 6 bases, and 14 bases lay in between. The DNA for the CDR3 is TGTGCCAGTAGTATAAGCTGGGGATCTGGCGAGCAGTACTTC. It codes for CASSISWGSGEQYF. Supplemented by reference TRBV19 and TRBJ2-7, the full variable domain reads DGGITQSPKYLFRKEGQNVTLSCEQNLNHDAMYWYRQDPGQGLRLIYYSQIVNDFQKGDIAEGYSVSREKKESFPLTVTSAQKNPTAFYLCASSISWGSGEQYFGPGTRLTVT.

V is TRBV20-1 and J is TRBJ2-1, with D hard to call. This CDR3 contains 11 residues. The germline V gene encodes CDR1 DFQATT and CDR2 SNEGSKA (reference sequence). Deletions cut 0 bases from V and 6 bases from J, with 3 bases between. The CDR3: CSARDLNEQFF. DNA of the CDR3: TGCAGTGCTAGAGATCTCAATGAGCAGTTCTTC.

The chain joins TRBV28 to TRBJ2-1, with 13 bases aligning to TRBD2. V lost 3 bases to trimming and J lost 8 bases; unmatched junction nucleotides: 4. Per the germline V gene, CDR1 is MDHEN and CDR2 is SYDVKM. CDR3 length: 15 residues. CDR3 loop: CASSFGTSGIDEQFF. The CDR3 DNA is TGTGCCAGCAGTTTCGGGACTAGCGGGATCGATGAGCAGTTCTTC.

The CDR3 DNA sequence: TGTGCCAGCAGGTCTGCGGACAGGGGGCGGGAGACCCAGTACTTC. The encoded protein is CASRSADRGRETQYF. The chain recombines TRBV6-5 with TRBJ2-5, with 11 bases aligning to TRBD1. V was clipped by 6 bases and J by 5 bases; unmatched bases: 8. The CDR3 sequence is 15 residues long. Per the germline V gene, CDR1 is MNHEY and CDR2 is SVGAGI.

CDR3 in amino acids: CASSPLTGLGDEQYF. The DNA for the CDR3 is TGTGCCAGCAGTCCGTTGACAGGGCTCGGGGACGAGCAGTACTTC. J is TRBJ2-5 and V is TRBV28; 7 bases are a match to TRBD1. The DNA end is more similar to TRBJ2-7, so the J call may be wrong. The CDR3 has 15 amino acids. Germline V gene sequence: CDR1 MDHEN, CDR2 SYDVKM.

This chain connects TRBV28 to TRBJ2-5, with D possibly TRBD2 on 6 matching bases. The CDR3 is made up of 13 amino acids. The V end lost 3 bases, the J end lost 7 bases, and 12 bases lay between the germline ends. Germline CDR1 is MDHEN and CDR2 is SYDVKM. Here the CDR3 reads CASSFGGTVTQYF. Here the CDR3 DNA reads TGTGCCAGCAGTTTTGGGGGGACCGTGACCCAGTACTTC.

The chain uses TRBV5-6 and TRBJ2-1; 8 nucleotides line up with TRBD2. Trimming took 0 bases from V and 5 from J; bases not matched to a gene: 1. CDR1 is SGHDT, CDR2 YYEEEE, per germline. CDR3 size: 14 residues. CDR3 sequence (DNA): TGTGCCAGCAGCTTGGCAGCGGGGGACAATGAGCAGTTCTTC. Translating gives CASSLAAGDNEQFF.